What follows are 26 T cell receptor beta chains derived from one specimen sequenced in a study of HIV-infected children after antiretroviral therapy interruption. RNA-based 3' RACE libraries used unique molecular identifiers. A single record per CDR3 protein comes from TCRdb applying MiXCR to the 3' RACE reads. The table includes around 41,000 distinct CDR3 sequences, approximately 6.1% detected once. Treatment here: PENTA 11 planned treatment interruption arm or continuous ART arm. This specimen consisted of CD45RA+ CD4+ T cells from PBMCs, pooled from several time points, obtained from a donor given antiretroviral therapy, either interrupted or continuous. The subset: naive CD4+ CD45RA+ CD45RO- T cells. These receptor sequences come from a pool of human donors with HIV.

This clonotype was counted ten times or more. The rearrangement uses TRBV4-2 and TRBJ2-3, with a weak D call TRBD2 (6 bases). CDR3 length: 17 residues. V gave up 1 base and J gave up 0 bases, with 14 bases separating them. CDR1 LGHNA and CDR2 YNFKEQ come from the germline V gene. The CDR3 DNA sequence: TGTGCCAGCAGCCAAGGAGAGCGCGGGGCTAGCACAGATACGCAGTATTTT. Amino acids: CASSQGERGASTDTQYF.

This clonotype was recorded at least ten times. The CDR3: CASSLGSGYNSPLHF. The CDR3 DNA follows: TGTGCCAGCAGTTTAGGGTCAGGCTATAATTCACCCCTCCACTTT. V is TRBV12-3 or TRBV12-4 and J is TRBJ1-6; D gene unclear. The CDR3 spans 15 residues. The ends were cut back, 1 base at V and 3 bases at J, with 7 bases in the middle.

Comment on this clonotype: Germline is not matched at one junction end, which may reflect a read error. The V gene is TRBV10-3, the J gene TRBJ2-3; TRBD2 is a possible D gene (6 bases). Per germline, CDR1 ENHRY and CDR2 SYGVKD. This CDR3 comprises 12 residues. Here the CDR3 DNA reads TGTGCCAGTCGGGACTGGGGAGAAACGCTGTATTTT. Translation: CASRDWGETLYF.

This clonotype has just a few counts. The chain recombines TRBV20-1 with TRBJ1-1; the D is unclear. There are 12 residues in the CDR3. V was clipped by 4 bases and J by 3 bases, with 9 bases between them. Germline V gene lookup returns CDR1 DFQATT and CDR2 SNEGSKA (reference sequence). CDR3 amino acids: CSAKMADTEAFF. The CDR3 DNA reads TGCAGTGCTAAGATGGCGGACACTGAAGCTTTCTTT.

At least ten counts were recorded for this clonotype. V gene TRBV12-3 or TRBV12-4 combines with J gene TRBJ2-7; D unresolved. The CDR3 runs 12 residues. Trimming cost V 3 bases and J 4 bases, with 7 bases left between them. The CDR3 nucleotides are TGTGCCAGCAGTTTGGACCGTTACGAGCAGTACTTC. The encoded protein is CASSLDRYEQYF.

The table lists this clonotype with many counts. The rearrangement uses TRBV28 and TRBJ2-1; D might be TRBD1 (7 bases). Germline V CDR1 and CDR2: MDHEN, SYDVKM. The CDR3 is 16 residues long. V was trimmed by 2 bases and J by 5 bases, leaving 16 bases between them. The CDR3 region has the DNA TGTGCCAGCAGTTTAGGGGGGAAGGGGGCTCACAATGAGCAGTTCTTC. It is translated as CASSLGGKGAHNEQFF.

This clonotype was counted a few times. The chain is built from TRBV20-1 and TRBJ1-3, with TRBD1 matching 9 bases. CDR1 is DFQATT, CDR2 SNEGSKA, per germline (reference sequence). With 0 bases clipped from V and 8 bases from J, the junction kept 5 bases outside the gene matches. This CDR3 is built from 14 residues. CDR3 DNA: TGCAGTGCTAGAGATCCGGGACAGGGTGACACCATATATTTT. As protein: CSARDPGQGDTIYF.

This clonotype occurred many times. This CDR3 is CSVRRGSRYNSPLHF. The CDR3 DNA is TGCAGTGTACGCCGGGGAAGTCGCTATAATTCACCCCTCCACTTT. The rearrangement uses TRBV20-1 and TRBJ1-6; D unclear. The CDR3 is 15 residues long. Germline loops: CDR1 DFQATT, CDR2 SNEGSKA (reference sequence). The V gene lost 7 bases and the J gene lost 3 bases, with 16 bases spanning the gap.

This clonotype was recorded many times. The chain couples TRBV6-6 to TRBJ1-2; D call uncertain. The CDR3 has 12 residues. Germline CDR1 and CDR2: MNHNY and SVGAGI (reference sequence). V was cut by 6 bases and J by 4 bases, with 9 bases left in between. The CDR3 region has the DNA TGTGCCAGCAGGGGAGAGCTCTATGGCTACACCTTC. Protein: CASRGELYGYTF.

In regard to this clonotype: A read error may be the cause here, since a much bigger clone is one base away. The CDR3 loop reads CSASISSYKQYF. Written as DNA, the CDR3 is TGCAGTGCTAGTATTAGCTCCTACAAGCAGTACTTC. This chain connects TRBV20-1 to TRBJ2-7; D is unresolved. The CDR3 runs to 12 residues. Germline-derived CDR1 and CDR2 are DFQATT and SNEGSKA (reference sequence).

The sample holds a few counts of this clonotype. V is TRBV12-3 or TRBV12-4 and J is TRBJ1-5; the D is unclear. Trimming removed 3 bases from V and 6 bases from J, with 3 bases in between. The CDR3 has 11 residues. The CDR3 loop is CASSFGQPQHF. In DNA, the CDR3 is TGTGCCAGCAGTTTCGGTCAGCCCCAGCATTTT.

This clonotype was counted many times. J is TRBJ2-5 and V is TRBV11-2; TRBD1 aligns across 10 bases. V lost 4 bases and J lost 5; bases outside the gene matches: 4. CDR1 is SGHAT, CDR2 FQNNGV, per germline. The CDR3 sequence is 14 residues long. The CDR3, as DNA: TGTGCCAGCAGCTCCCGGACAGGGGGGGAGACCCAGTACTTC. It translates to CASSSRTGGETQYF.

This clonotype was seen ten or more times. Compared with germline, one end of the junction differs, possibly owing to a read error. The chain uses TRBV12-3 or TRBV12-4 and TRBJ2-5; TRBD2 agrees at 9 bases. CDR3 length equals 14 residues. Here the CDR3 reads CASRLAGASETQYF. DNA for the CDR3: TGTGCCAGCAGGTTAGCGGGAGCGTCGGAGACCCAGTACTTC.

Here the CDR3 DNA reads TGTGCCAGCAGTTATCCAACAGGAGCGTCTCTTCAGCCCCAGCATTTT. Residues: CASSYPTGASLQPQHF. The chain joins TRBV6-2 or TRBV6-3 to TRBJ1-5, with D possibly TRBD1 on 5 matching bases. Germline V gene sequence: CDR1 MNHEY, CDR2 SVGEGT. The V end was cut by 3 bases, the J end by 6 bases, with 18 bases between. The CDR3 totals 16 residues.

This clonotype appeared many times. The rearrangement joins TRBV12-3 or TRBV12-4 to TRBJ2-3, with D hard to call. The ends were cut back, 3 bases at V and 3 bases at J, with 10 bases in the middle. CDR3 length: 14 residues. The CDR3 is CASSFRHGTDTQYF. In DNA, the CDR3 is TGTGCCAGCAGTTTCCGACACGGAACAGATACGCAGTATTTT.

In this sample, this clonotype turned up many times. V is TRBV12-3 or TRBV12-4 and J is TRBJ2-1, with D hard to call. The CDR3 extends over 14 amino acids. Trimming took off 5 bases at V and 2 bases at J, with 10 bases between the two ends. The CDR3 DNA follows: TGTGCCAGCAGTCCGTTTGGGGCCTACAATGAGCAGTTCTTC. It specifies CASSPFGAYNEQFF.

The genes are TRBV5-1 and TRBJ1-3, with 11 bases matching TRBD1. V was clipped by 2 bases and J by 4 bases; unmatched bases: 5. The CDR3 is 16 amino acids. In germline, CDR1 is SGHRS, CDR2 YFSETQ. CDR3 region: CASSLSGQGAGNTIYF. The CDR3 DNA reads TGCGCCAGCAGCTTAAGCGGACAGGGGGCCGGAAACACCATATATTTT. The whole variable domain, filled in from reference TRBV5-1 and TRBJ1-3, reads KAGVTQTPRYLIKTRGQQVTLSCSPISGHRSVSWYQQTPGQGLQFLFEYFSETQRNKGNFPGRFSGRQFSNSRSEMNVSTLELGDSALYLCASSLSGQGAGNTIYFGEGSWLTVV.

This chain joins TRBV28 and TRBJ2-5; D is perhaps TRBD2 (6 bases). This CDR3 has 17 amino acids. Germline V CDR1 and CDR2: MDHEN, SYDVKM. V lost 6 bases and J 1 base, leaving 21 bases between the germline ends. CDR3 protein: CASRLRERRGGQETQYF. The CDR3 DNA is TGTGCCAGCAGGCTTAGAGAGAGGAGGGGAGGCCAAGAGACCCAGTACTTC.

The V and J genes are TRBV12-3 or TRBV12-4 and TRBJ2-6; D call uncertain. The CDR3 extends over 15 amino acids. Between the trimmed V and J ends, which lost 3 bases and 2 bases, there was a span of 8 bases. CDR3 nucleotide sequence: TGTGCCAGCAGTTTTAAGATCGCTGGGGCCAACGTCCTGACTTTC. This codes for CASSFKIAGANVLTF.

This clonotype appeared a few times. This chain links TRBV19 with TRBJ1-2; D ambiguous. The CDR3 sequence is 13 residues long. Germline V gene lookup returns CDR1 LNHDA and CDR2 SQIVND (reference sequence). Trimming pared 9 bases from V and 2 bases from J, leaving 13 bases between. The CDR3 region is CASTLSGNYGYTF. The CDR3, as DNA: TGTGCCAGCACTCTCTCGGGGAACTATGGCTACACCTTC.

This clonotype was observed at least ten times. This chain uses TRBV29-1 with TRBJ1-1; possibly TRBD1 for D (5 bases). The V end was cut by 4 bases, the J end by 3 bases, with 12 bases between. This CDR3 comprises 13 residues. The germline V gene has CDR1 SQVTM and CDR2 ANQGSEA. CDR3 sequence (DNA): TGCAGCGTTGTCGTGGGGCTGTACACTGAAGCTTTCTTT. Its translation is CSVVVGLYTEAFF.

In its sample, this clonotype ranks as medium-sized (0.01 to 0.1%). The chain employs TRBV30 and TRBJ2-1, with D perhaps being TRBD1 or TRBD2 (6 bases each). This CDR3 has 14 residues. Germline V gene lookup returns CDR1 GTSNPN and CDR2 SVGIG (reference sequence). The V and J ends lost 2 bases and 9 bases respectively, with 17 bases between them. The CDR3: CAWSLAGGLAEQFF. The CDR3 nucleotides are TGTGCCTGGAGTCTAGCTGGGGGGCTTGCTGAGCAGTTCTTC.

This clonotype was detected ten times or more. The chain links TRBV6-5 to TRBJ2-7, with D possibly being TRBD1 (5 bases). Germline CDR1 MNHEY, CDR2 SVGAGI. CDR3 size: 13 residues. V gave up 4 bases and J gave up 4 bases, with 11 bases separating them. CDR3 coding DNA: TGTGCCAGCAGTTCCAGGGTGTCATACGAGCAGTACTTC. Encoded protein: CASSSRVSYEQYF.

This clonotype was seen at least ten times. CDR3 protein: CASSPGQGGLNIQYF. Here the CDR3 DNA reads TGTGCCAGCTCACCAGGACAGGGGGGACTAAACATTCAGTACTTC. The chain is built from TRBV18 and TRBJ2-4; 10 bases map to TRBD1. This CDR3 region has 15 residues. V trimming: 2 bases; J trimming: 6 bases; junction bases outside the gene matches: 4. Germline assignment: CDR1 KGHSH and CDR2 LQKENI.

This clonotype turned up a few times. The chain links TRBV6-5 to TRBJ2-6; no clear D. This CDR3 comprises 15 residues. Germline CDR1 reads MNHEY; CDR2 reads SVGAGI. V was shortened by 2 bases and J by 0 bases, with 5 bases between the two germline ends. The CDR3 is CASSYAGSGANVLTF. CDR3 nucleotides: TGTGCCAGCAGTTACGCCGGCTCTGGGGCCAACGTCCTGACTTTC.

The chain uses TRBV24-1 and TRBJ2-5; 9 bases fit TRBD2. After removal of 4 bases from V and 3 bases from J, the junction contained 11 bases not matched to a gene. CDR3 length: 17 residues. CDR1 and CDR2 (germline): KGHDR, SFDVKD. The CDR3 reads CATSDPTWREGEETQYF. CDR3 coding DNA: TGTGCCACCAGTGACCCGACTTGGCGGGAGGGTGAAGAGACCCAGTACTTC.